These 14 T cell receptor beta chains originate from one sample sequenced in a study of Ad26.COV2.S vaccination and SARS-CoV-2 variants. The repertoire was sequenced with immunoSEQ multiplex PCR; TCRdb's copy has only in-frame clones and lacks some. The sample records 350,000 to 500,000 clones, about 88% being singletons. The treatment denotes: 19 received Ad26.COV2.S at low or high dose, single or two shots; about 5 received placebo; per-sample allocation not given. Specimen acquisition occurred on day 63 following the initial vaccine or placebo injection. This material consisted of peripheral blood, taken in a trial of Ad26.COV2.S vaccine versus placebo. The receptors come from a person between 18 and 65 years old who received the Ad26.COV2.S COVID-19 vaccine or a placebo.

V and J are TRBV9 and TRBJ2-1, with 9 bases identical to TRBD2. From germline, CDR1 is SGDLS and CDR2 YYNGEE. V gave up 0 bases and J gave up 3 bases; unmatched junction bases: 7. The CDR3 sequence is 17 residues long. CDR3 protein: CASSVVSMTSGYNEQFF. CDR3 nucleotides: TGTGCCAGCAGCGTAGTCTCAATGACTAGCGGCTACAATGAGCAGTTCTTC.

The chain has TRBV7-2 and TRBJ2-5; D ambiguous. The V end lost 6 bases, the J end lost 2 bases, and 7 bases lay between the germline ends. There are 12 residues in the CDR3. Per germline, CDR1 SGHTA and CDR2 FQGNSA. CDR3 nucleotide sequence: TGTGCCAGCAGGGTGAGACAAGAGACCCAGTACTTC. This sequence encodes CASRVRQETQYF.

The chain links TRBV13 to TRBJ1-1; D ambiguous. CDR1 is PRHDT and CDR2 is FYEKMQ in the germline V gene (reference sequence). Trimming stripped 4 bases from V and 5 bases from J, with 14 bases between. The CDR3 has 14 amino acids. CDR3 amino acids: CASSSRTPGTEAFF. The DNA of the CDR3 is TGTGCCAGCAGCTCCCGGACCCCCGGGACTGAAGCTTTCTTT.

The rearrangement links TRBV13 to TRBJ1-2, with D perhaps matching TRBD1 (6 bases). V lost 4 bases to trimming and J lost 2 bases, with 14 bases between them. Germline V gives CDR1 PRHDT, CDR2 FYEKMQ (reference sequence). This CDR3 has 15 amino acids. CDR3 sequence: CASSSYRDINYGYTF. CDR3 DNA sequence: TGTGCCAGCAGCTCATACCGGGACATAAACTATGGCTACACCTTC.

The gene calls are TRBV6-5 and TRBJ2-1; the D is unclear. V shed 7 bases and J shed 0 bases, with 10 bases lying between them. The CDR3 loop spans 14 amino acids. CDR1 MNHEY and CDR2 SVGAGI come from the germline V gene. For the CDR3, the DNA is TGTGCCAGCACCCCCCTGGGCTCCTACAATGAGCAGTTCTTC. Its protein product is CASTPLGSYNEQFF.

Comment on this clone: The same CDR3 also results from other DNA sequences found in this sample. The V call is TRBV7-2, the J call TRBJ2-4; D is tentatively TRBD1 or TRBD2 (5 bases each). CDR1 is SGHTA and CDR2 is FQGNSA in the germline V gene. The CDR3 has 14 residues. V gave up 1 base and J gave up 1 base, with 5 bases separating them. CDR3 in DNA: TGTGCCAGCAGCTTAGGGGGGGCCAAAAACATTCAGTACTTC. This translates into CASSLGGAKNIQYF.

This clone has just a few counts. V gene TRBV12-5 combines with J gene TRBJ1-1; unclear D gene. Germline CDR1 and CDR2: LGHNT and FRNRAP. The CDR3 contains 13 residues. The germline V and J ends were trimmed by 6 bases and 1 base, with 9 bases remaining between them. The CDR3 is CASGFWENTEAFF. DNA for the CDR3: TGTGCTAGTGGATTTTGGGAGAACACTGAAGCTTTCTTT.

The chain has TRBV7-2 and TRBJ1-3; no firm D call. The germline V gene has CDR1 SGHTA and CDR2 FQGNSA. V was trimmed by 5 bases and J by 4 bases, leaving 6 bases between them. This CDR3 spans 12 amino acids. The DNA for the CDR3 is TGTGCCAGCAGCCTAACGGGAAACACCATATATTTT. This translates into CASSLTGNTIYF.

This chain's CDR3 is CASSLTSEYYNEQFF. The CDR3 DNA is TGTGCCAGCAGCTTAACTAGCGAGTATTACAATGAGCAGTTCTTC. This rearrangement joins TRBV11-2 to TRBJ2-1, with 7 nucleotides matching TRBD2. Germline V gene data show CDR1 as SGHAT and CDR2 as FQNNGV. V trimming: 2 bases; J trimming: 4 bases; junction bases outside the gene matches: 5. The CDR3 extends over 15 amino acids. Looking up the rest from reference TRBV11-2 and TRBJ2-1 gives the full variable domain: EAGVAQSPRYKIIEKRQSVAFWCNPISGHATLYWYQQILGQGPKLLIQFQNNGVVDDSQLPKDRFSAERLKGVDSTLKIQPAKLEDSAVYLCASSLTSEYYNEQFFGPGTRLTVL.

A few counts support this clone. The chain uses TRBV5-1 and TRBJ1-1; D possibly corresponds to TRBD1 (5 bases). V was trimmed by 2 bases and J by 1 base, leaving 9 bases between them. Germline CDR1 is SGHRS and CDR2 is YFSETQ. CDR3 length: 14 residues. Here the CDR3 DNA reads TGCGCCAGCAGCTTTCAGGGCCAGAACACTGAAGCTTTCTTT. Residues: CASSFQGQNTEAFF.

This clone was observed once. CDR3 sequence reads: CASSLLRDPHEQFF. CDR3 in DNA: TGTGCCAGCAGCTTACTTAGGGACCCCCATGAGCAGTTCTTC. J is TRBJ2-1 and V is TRBV7-2; the D call may be TRBD1 or TRBD2 (5 bases each). This CDR3 has 14 amino acids. The germline V gene encodes CDR1 SGHTA and CDR2 FQGNSA. The V end was cut by 2 bases, the J end by 8 bases, with 13 bases between.

The rearrangement uses TRBV7-2 and TRBJ1-6; TRBD1 might be the D (5 bases). The CDR3 runs 15 residues. The germline gives CDR1 SGHTA, CDR2 FQGNSA. Trimming removed 3 bases from V and 6 bases from J, with 12 bases in between. For the CDR3, the DNA is TGTGCCAGCAGCTTGAGGCAGGGCCCTAATTCACCCCTCCACTTT. This translates into CASSLRQGPNSPLHF.

This clone showed up just a few times. The chain combines TRBV5-6 with TRBJ2-5, with TRBD2 matching 12 bases. V lost 4 bases to trimming and J lost 6 bases; unmatched junction nucleotides: 16. This CDR3 has 18 amino acids. Germline assignment: CDR1 SGHDT and CDR2 YYEEEE. The DNA for the CDR3 is TGTGCCAGCAGCGAGCTTGGTTGGACTAGCGGGATCGGGAAGACCCAGTACTTC. It codes for CASSELGWTSGIGKTQYF.

This chain links TRBV29-1 with TRBJ2-1, with D tentatively TRBD1 or TRBD2 (5 bases each). V was trimmed by 5 bases and J by 8 bases, leaving 13 bases between them. CDR3 length: 12 residues. CDR1 and CDR2 (germline): SQVTM, ANQGSEA. The CDR3 loop reads CSVLTSGHEQFF. The CDR3 DNA follows: TGCAGCGTTCTTACGTCGGGGCATGAGCAGTTCTTC.